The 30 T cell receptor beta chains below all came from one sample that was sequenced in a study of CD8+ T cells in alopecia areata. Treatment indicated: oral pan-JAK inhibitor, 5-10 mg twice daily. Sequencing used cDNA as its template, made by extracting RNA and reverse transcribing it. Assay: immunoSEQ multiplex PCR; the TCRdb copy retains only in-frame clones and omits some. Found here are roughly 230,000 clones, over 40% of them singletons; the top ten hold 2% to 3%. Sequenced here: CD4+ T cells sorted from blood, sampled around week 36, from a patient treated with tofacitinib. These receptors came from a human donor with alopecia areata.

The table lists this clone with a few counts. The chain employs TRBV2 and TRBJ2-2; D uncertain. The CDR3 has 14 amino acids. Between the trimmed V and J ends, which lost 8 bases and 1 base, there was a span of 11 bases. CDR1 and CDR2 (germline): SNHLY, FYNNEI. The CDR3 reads CASGNQRNTGELFF. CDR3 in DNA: TGTGCCAGCGGCAACCAGCGGAACACCGGGGAGCTGTTTTTT.

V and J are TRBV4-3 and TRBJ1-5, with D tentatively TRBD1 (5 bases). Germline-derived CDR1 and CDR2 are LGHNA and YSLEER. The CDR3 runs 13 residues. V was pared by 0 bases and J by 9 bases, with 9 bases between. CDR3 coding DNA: TGCGCCAGCAGCCAAGAGAAGGGGTGGCCCCAGCATTTT. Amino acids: CASSQEKGWPQHF.

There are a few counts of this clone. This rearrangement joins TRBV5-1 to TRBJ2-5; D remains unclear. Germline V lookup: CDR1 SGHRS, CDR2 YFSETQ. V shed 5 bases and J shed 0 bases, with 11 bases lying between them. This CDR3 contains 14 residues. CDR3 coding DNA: TGCGCCAGCAGTCGCGGCTCCCACCAAGAGACCCAGTACTTC. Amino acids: CASSRGSHQETQYF. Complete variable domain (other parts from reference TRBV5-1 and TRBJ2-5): KAGVTQTPRYLIKTRGQQVTLSCSPISGHRSVSWYQQTPGQGLQFLFEYFSETQRNKGNFPGRFSGRQFSNSRSEMNVSTLELGDSALYLCASSRGSHQETQYFGPGTRLLVL.

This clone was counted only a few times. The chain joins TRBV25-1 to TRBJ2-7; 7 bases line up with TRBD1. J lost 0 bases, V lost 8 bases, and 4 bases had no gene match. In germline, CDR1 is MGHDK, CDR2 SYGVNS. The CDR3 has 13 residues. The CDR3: CASLGQDSYEQYF. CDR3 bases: TGTGCCAGCCTTGGACAGGACTCCTACGAGCAGTACTTC.

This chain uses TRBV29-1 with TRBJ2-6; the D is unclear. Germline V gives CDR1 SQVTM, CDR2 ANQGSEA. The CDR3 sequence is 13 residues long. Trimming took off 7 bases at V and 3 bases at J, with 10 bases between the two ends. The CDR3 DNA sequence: TGCAGCGCTGCCCCACGTGGGGCCAACGTCCTGACTTTC. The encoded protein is CSAAPRGANVLTF. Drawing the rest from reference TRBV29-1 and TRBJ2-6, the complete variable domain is SAVISQKPSRDICQRGTSLTIQCQVDSQVTMMFWYRQQPGQSLTLIATANQGSEATYESGFVIDKFPISRPNLTFSTLTVSNMSPEDSSIYLCSAAPRGANVLTFGAGSRLTVL.

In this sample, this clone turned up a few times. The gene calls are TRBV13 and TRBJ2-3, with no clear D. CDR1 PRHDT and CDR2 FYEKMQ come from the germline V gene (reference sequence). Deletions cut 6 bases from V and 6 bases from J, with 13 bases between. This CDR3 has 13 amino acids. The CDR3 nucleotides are TGTGCCAGCAGGGGCCCATTCACGGATACGCAGTATTTT. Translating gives CASRGPFTDTQYF.

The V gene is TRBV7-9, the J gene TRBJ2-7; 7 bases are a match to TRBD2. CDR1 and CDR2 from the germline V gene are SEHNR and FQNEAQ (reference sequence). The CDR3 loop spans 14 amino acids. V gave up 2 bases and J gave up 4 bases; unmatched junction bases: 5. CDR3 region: CASSLSGAGYEQYF. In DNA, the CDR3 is TGTGCCAGCAGCTTAAGCGGGGCTGGGTACGAGCAGTACTTC.

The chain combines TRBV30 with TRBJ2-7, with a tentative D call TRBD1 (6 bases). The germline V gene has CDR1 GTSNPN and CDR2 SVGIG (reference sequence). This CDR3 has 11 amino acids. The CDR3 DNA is TGTGCTGCCGGACAGCGCTACGAGCAGTACTTC. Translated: CAAGQRYEQYF. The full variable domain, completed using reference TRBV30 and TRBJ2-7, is SQTIHQWPATLVQPVGSPLSLECTVEGTSNPNLYWYRQAAGRGLQLLFYSVGIGQISSEVPQNLSASRPQDRQFILSSKKLLLSDSGFYLCAAGQRYEQYFGPGTRLTVT.

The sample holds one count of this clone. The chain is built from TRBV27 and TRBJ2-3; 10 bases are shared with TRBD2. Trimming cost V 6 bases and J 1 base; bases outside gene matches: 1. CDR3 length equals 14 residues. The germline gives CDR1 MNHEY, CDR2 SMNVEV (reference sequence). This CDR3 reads CASRSGRGTDTQYF. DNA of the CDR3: TGTGCCAGCAGAAGCGGGAGGGGCACAGATACGCAGTATTTT.

The CDR3 here is CASSPGGLTLYEQYF. CDR3 bases: TGCGCCAGCAGCCCGGGTGGGCTGACCCTCTACGAGCAGTACTTC. The J gene is TRBJ2-7, the V gene TRBV5-1; D gene ambiguous. Germline CDR1 reads SGHRS; CDR2 reads YFSETQ. The length of the CDR3 is 15 residues. V was trimmed by 4 bases and J by 3 bases, leaving 17 bases between them.

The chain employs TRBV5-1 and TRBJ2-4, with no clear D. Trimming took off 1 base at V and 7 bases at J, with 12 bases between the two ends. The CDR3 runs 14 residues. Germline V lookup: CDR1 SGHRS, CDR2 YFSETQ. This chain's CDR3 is CASSLLGGVNIQYF. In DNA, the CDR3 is TGCGCCAGCAGCTTGTTGGGTGGGGTGAACATTCAGTACTTC.

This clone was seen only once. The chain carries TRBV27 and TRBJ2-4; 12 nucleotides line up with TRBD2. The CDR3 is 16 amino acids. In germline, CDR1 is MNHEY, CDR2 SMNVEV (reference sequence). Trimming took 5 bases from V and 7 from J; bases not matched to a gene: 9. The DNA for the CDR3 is TGTGCCAGCAGTCCCAGACTAGCGGGAGTCGATAACATTCAGTACTTC. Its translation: CASSPRLAGVDNIQYF.

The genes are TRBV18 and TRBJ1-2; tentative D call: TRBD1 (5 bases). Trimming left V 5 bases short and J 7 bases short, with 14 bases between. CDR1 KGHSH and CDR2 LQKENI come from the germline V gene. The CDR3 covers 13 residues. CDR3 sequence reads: CASSSQGPSGYTF. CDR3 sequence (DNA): TGTGCCAGCTCATCCCAGGGCCCCTCTGGCTACACCTTC.

This CDR3 is CAWSTFGARVEKLFF. The DNA of the CDR3 is TGTGCCTGGAGTACCTTCGGGGCCCGGGTTGAAAAACTGTTTTTT. This chain connects TRBV30 to TRBJ1-4, with D possibly being TRBD1 (5 bases). CDR3 size: 15 residues. Germline V lookup: CDR1 GTSNPN, CDR2 SVGIG (reference sequence). Between the trimmed V and J ends, which lost 2 bases and 7 bases, there was a span of 17 bases.

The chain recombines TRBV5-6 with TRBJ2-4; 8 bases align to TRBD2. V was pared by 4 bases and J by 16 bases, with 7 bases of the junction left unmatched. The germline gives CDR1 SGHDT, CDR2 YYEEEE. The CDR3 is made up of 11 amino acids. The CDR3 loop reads CASSLGLEQYF. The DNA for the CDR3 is TGTGCCAGCAGCCTGGGACTAGAGCAATACTTC.

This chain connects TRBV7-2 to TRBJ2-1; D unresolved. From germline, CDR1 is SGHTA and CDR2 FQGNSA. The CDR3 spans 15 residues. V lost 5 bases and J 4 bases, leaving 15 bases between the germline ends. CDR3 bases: TGTGCCAGCAGCCCCGTGGCCCTCCCATACAATGAGCAGTTCTTC. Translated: CASSPVALPYNEQFF.

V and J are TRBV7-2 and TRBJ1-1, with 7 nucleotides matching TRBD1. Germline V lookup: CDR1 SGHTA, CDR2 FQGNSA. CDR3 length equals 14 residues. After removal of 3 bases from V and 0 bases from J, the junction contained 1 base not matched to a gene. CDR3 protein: CASSFGTVNTEAFF. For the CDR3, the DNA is TGTGCCAGCAGCTTCGGGACAGTGAACACTGAAGCTTTCTTT.

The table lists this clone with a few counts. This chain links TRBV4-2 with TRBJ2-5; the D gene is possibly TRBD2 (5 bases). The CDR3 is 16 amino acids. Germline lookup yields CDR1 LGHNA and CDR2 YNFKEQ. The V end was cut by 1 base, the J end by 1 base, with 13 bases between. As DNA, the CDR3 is TGTGCCAGCAGCCAAGGCGGGCGGCGGCTCCAAGAGACCCAGTACTTC. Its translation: CASSQGGRRLQETQYF.

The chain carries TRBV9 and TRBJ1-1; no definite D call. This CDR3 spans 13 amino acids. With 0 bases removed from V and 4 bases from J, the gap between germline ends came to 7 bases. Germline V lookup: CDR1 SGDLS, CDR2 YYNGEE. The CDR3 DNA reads TGTGCCAGCAGCGTAGTCTCGAGCACTGAAGCTTTCTTT. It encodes CASSVVSSTEAFF.

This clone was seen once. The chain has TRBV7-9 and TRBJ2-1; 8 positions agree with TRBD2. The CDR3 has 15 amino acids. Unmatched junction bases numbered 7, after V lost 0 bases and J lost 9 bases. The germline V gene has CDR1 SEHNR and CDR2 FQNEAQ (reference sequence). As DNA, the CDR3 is TGTGCCAGCAGCTTAGCTTCCGGGACTAGTCGTGAGCAGTTCTTC. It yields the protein CASSLASGTSREQFF.

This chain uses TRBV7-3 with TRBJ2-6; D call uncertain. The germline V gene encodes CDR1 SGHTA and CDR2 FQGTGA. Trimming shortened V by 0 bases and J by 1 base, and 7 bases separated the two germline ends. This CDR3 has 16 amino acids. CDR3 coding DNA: TGTGCCAGCAGCTTAACAACCCGTTCTGGGGCCAACGTCCTGACTTTC. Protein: CASSLTTRSGANVLTF. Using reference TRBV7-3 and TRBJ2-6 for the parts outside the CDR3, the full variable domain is GAGVSQTPSNKVTEKGKYVELRCDPISGHTALYWYRQSLGQGPEFLIYFQGTGAADDSGLPNDRFFAVRPEGSVSTLKIQRTERGDSAVYLCASSLTTRSGANVLTFGAGSRLTVL.

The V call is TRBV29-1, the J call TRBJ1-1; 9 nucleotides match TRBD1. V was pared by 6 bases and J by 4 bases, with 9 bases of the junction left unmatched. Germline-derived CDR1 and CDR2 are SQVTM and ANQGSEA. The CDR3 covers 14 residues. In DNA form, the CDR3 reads TGCAGCGTGGTCGGGACAGGGTATCCCACTGAAGCTTTCTTT. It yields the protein CSVVGTGYPTEAFF.

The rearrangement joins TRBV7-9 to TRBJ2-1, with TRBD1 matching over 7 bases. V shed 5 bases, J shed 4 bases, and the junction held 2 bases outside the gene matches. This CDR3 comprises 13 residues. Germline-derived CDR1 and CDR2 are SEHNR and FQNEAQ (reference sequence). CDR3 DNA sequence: TGTGCCAGCAGCCCGGACAGGTACAATGAGCAGTTCTTC. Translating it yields CASSPDRYNEQFF.

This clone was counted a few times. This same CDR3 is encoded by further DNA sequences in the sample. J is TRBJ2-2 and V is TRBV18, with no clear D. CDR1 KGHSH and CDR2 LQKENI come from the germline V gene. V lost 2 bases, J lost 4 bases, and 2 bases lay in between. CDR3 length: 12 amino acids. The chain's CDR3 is CASSPGTGELFF. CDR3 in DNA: TGTGCCAGCTCACCAGGCACCGGGGAGCTGTTTTTT.

The CDR3 nucleotides are TGCAGCATGACGCCGGGACAAAGTACAGATACGCAGTATTTT. It specifies CSMTPGQSTDTQYF. This chain links TRBV29-1 with TRBJ2-3; TRBD1 might be the D (6 bases). The V end was cut by 8 bases, the J end by 3 bases, with 18 bases between. This CDR3 has 14 amino acids. Germline assignment: CDR1 SQVTM and CDR2 ANQGSEA.

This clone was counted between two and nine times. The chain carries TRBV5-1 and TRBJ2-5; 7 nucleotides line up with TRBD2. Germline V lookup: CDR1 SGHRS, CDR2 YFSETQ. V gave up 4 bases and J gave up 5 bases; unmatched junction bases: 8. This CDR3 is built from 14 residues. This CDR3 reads CASSLTTGGETQYF. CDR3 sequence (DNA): TGCGCCAGCAGCCTAACGACCGGGGGGGAGACCCAGTACTTC.

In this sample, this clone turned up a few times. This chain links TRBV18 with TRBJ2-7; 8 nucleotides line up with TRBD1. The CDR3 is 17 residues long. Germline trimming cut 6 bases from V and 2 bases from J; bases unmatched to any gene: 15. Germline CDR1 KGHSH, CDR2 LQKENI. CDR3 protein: CASSQTGTGNSAYEQYF. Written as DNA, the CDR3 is TGTGCCAGCTCTCAAACCGGGACAGGAAATTCCGCCTACGAGCAGTACTTC.

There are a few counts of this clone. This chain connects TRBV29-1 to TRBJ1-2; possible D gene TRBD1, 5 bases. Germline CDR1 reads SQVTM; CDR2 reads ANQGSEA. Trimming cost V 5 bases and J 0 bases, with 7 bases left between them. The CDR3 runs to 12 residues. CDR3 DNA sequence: TGCAGCGTTCTGGGGGCTAACTATGGCTACACCTTC. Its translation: CSVLGANYGYTF. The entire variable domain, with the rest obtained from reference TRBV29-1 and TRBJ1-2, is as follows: SAVISQKPSRDICQRGTSLTIQCQVDSQVTMMFWYRQQPGQSLTLIATANQGSEATYESGFVIDKFPISRPNLTFSTLTVSNMSPEDSSIYLCSVLGANYGYTFGSGTRLTVV.

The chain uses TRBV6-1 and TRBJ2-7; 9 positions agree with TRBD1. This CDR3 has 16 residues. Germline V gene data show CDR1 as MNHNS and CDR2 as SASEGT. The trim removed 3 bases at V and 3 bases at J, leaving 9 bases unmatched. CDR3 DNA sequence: TGTGCCAGCAGTGACTACTATGGACAGGGGTACTACGAGCAGTACTTC. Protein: CASSDYYGQGYYEQYF.

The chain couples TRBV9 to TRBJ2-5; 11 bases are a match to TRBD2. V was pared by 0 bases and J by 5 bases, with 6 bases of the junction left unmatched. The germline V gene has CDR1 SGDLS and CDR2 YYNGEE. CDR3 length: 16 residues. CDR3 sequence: CASSVGLAGGRETQYF. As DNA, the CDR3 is TGTGCCAGCAGCGTAGGCCTAGCGGGAGGTCGGGAGACCCAGTACTTC. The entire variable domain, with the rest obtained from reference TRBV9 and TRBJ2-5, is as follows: DSGVTQTPKHLITATGQRVTLRCSPRSGDLSVYWYQQSLDQGLQFLIQYYNGEERAKGNILERFSAQQFPDLHSELNLSSLELGDSALYFCASSVGLAGGRETQYFGPGTRLLVL.